These 2 T cell receptor beta chains originate from one sample sequenced in a study of T cells in Graves' hyperthyroidism and ophthalmopathy. Amplified regions were TCR beta CDR3 sequences from RNA transcripts. Using the HTBI primer set, a first-round RT-PCR was run on the TCR CDR3. A single record per CDR3 protein comes from TCRdb applying MiXCR to the multiplex PCR reads. The sample yields around 450,000 distinct CDR3 sequences, approximately 13% seen once. What was sequenced was blood. All receptors come from a woman aged 18-35 years with Graves' hyperthyroidism.

In its sample, this clonotype was seen many times. In nucleotides, the CDR3 is TGTGCCAGCAGTCTCGAAATTGTGGAATCAGATACGCAGTATTTT. This encodes CASSLEIVESDTQYF. V usage is TRBV28 and J usage is TRBJ2-3; D is ambiguous. There are 15 residues in the CDR3. The V and J ends lost 5 bases and 4 bases respectively, with 16 bases between them. The V gene's germline CDR1 is MDHEN and CDR2 SYDVKM.

The sample holds many counts of this clonotype. The chain combines TRBV20-1 with TRBJ2-1, with 8 bases aligning to TRBD2. This CDR3 has 15 amino acids. Germline lookup yields CDR1 DFQATT and CDR2 SNEGSKA (reference sequence). Trimming cost V 3 bases and J 4 bases; bases outside gene matches: 8. The CDR3: CSASGASGSYNEQFF. The CDR3 region has the DNA TGCAGTGCTAGTGGGGCTAGCGGGTCATACAATGAGCAGTTCTTC.